The 10 T cell receptor beta chains given below trace back to one sample, sequenced in a study of T cells in localized non-small cell lung cancer. The repertoire was sequenced with immunoSEQ multiplex PCR; TCRdb's copy has only in-frame clones and lacks some. The sample contains about 30,000 clones, around 94% of which appear only once. Sequencing used peripheral blood, obtained before any cancer treatment. Receptors originate from a woman aged 35 to 70 with stage I lung adenocarcinoma.

The V and J genes are TRBV14 and TRBJ2-1, with TRBD1 matching over 10 bases. The J segment lost 4 bases and the V segment lost 4 bases, leaving 4 bases of the junction unmatched. The CDR3 loop spans 15 amino acids. Germline loops: CDR1 SGHDN, CDR2 FVKESK. For the CDR3, the DNA is TGTGCCAGCAGCCTCCGGGACAGGGGTTACAATGAGCAGTTCTTC. Protein sequence: CASSLRDRGYNEQFF.

The chain carries TRBV7-3 and TRBJ2-1, with 13 nucleotides matching TRBD2. Germline loops: CDR1 SGHTA, CDR2 FQGTGA. This CDR3 has 14 amino acids. J was trimmed by 7 bases and V by 5 bases; bases with no gene match: 2. For the CDR3, the DNA is TGTGCCAGCAGCCTGACTAGCGGGGGGAATGAGCAGTTCTTC. It specifies CASSLTSGGNEQFF.

The chain has TRBV7-8 and TRBJ1-1; D unclear. The V gene lost 1 base and the J gene lost 5 bases, with 11 bases spanning the gap. Germline loops: CDR1 SGHVS, CDR2 FQNEAQ. CDR3 length: 14 residues. The CDR3 loop is CASSLVQTGTEAFF. CDR3 nucleotide sequence: TGTGCCAGCAGCTTAGTCCAGACGGGGACTGAAGCTTTCTTT.

The chain is built from TRBV4-3 and TRBJ2-3; D is unresolved. This CDR3 spans 15 amino acids. Trimming took 1 base from V and 0 from J, leaving 8 bases between them. Germline-derived CDR1 and CDR2 are LGHNA and YSLEER. The CDR3 DNA is TGCGCCAGCAGCCAAGGGCCAGTTAGCACAGATACGCAGTATTTT. Translation: CASSQGPVSTDTQYF.

The chain recombines TRBV5-4 with TRBJ2-1; 11 nucleotides line up with TRBD2. Per germline, CDR1 SGHNT and CDR2 YYREEE (reference sequence). The length of the CDR3 is 17 residues. V shed 5 bases and J 0 bases; nucleotides not matched to a gene: 7. This CDR3 is CASRGPLAGGSYNEQFF. In nucleotides, the CDR3 is TGTGCCAGCAGAGGTCCTCTAGCGGGGGGCTCCTACAATGAGCAGTTCTTC.

This chain connects TRBV7-2 to TRBJ1-5; D gene uncertain. This CDR3 contains 17 residues. With 5 bases removed from V and 5 bases from J, the gap between germline ends came to 22 bases. Germline lookup yields CDR1 SGHTA and CDR2 FQGNSA. CDR3 bases: TGTGCCAGCAGCCATCACCCGGATGACGGGGATCATCAGCCCCAGCATTTT. It yields the protein CASSHHPDDGDHQPQHF.

The chain links TRBV2 to TRBJ2-5; no firm D call. The V and J ends lost 7 bases and 1 base respectively, with 16 bases between them. The length of the CDR3 is 15 residues. Per the germline V gene, CDR1 is SNHLY and CDR2 is FYNNEI. CDR3 loop: CASISSYTLQETQYF. The DNA of the CDR3 is TGTGCCAGCATAAGTAGCTATACCCTCCAAGAGACCCAGTACTTC.

The J gene is TRBJ1-2, the V gene TRBV18, with D possibly TRBD1 on 5 matching bases. Germline V gene lookup returns CDR1 KGHSH and CDR2 LQKENI. The CDR3 has 16 residues. V shed 3 bases and J shed 0 bases, with 14 bases lying between them. This CDR3 reads CASSPIVGPANYGYTF. DNA of the CDR3: TGTGCCAGCTCACCGATAGTGGGGCCAGCTAACTATGGCTACACCTTC.

The chain carries TRBV7-9 and TRBJ1-2, with a tentative D call TRBD1 (6 bases). V was cut by 5 bases and J by 3 bases, with 28 bases left in between. The CDR3 has 19 residues. Germline CDR1 is SEHNR and CDR2 is FQNEAQ (reference sequence). CDR3 in amino acids: CASSPYDRKTQRGDYGYTF. The CDR3 region has the DNA TGTGCCAGCAGCCCGTACGACAGGAAAACACAACGGGGGGACTATGGCTACACCTTC.

The CDR3 DNA reads as TGTGCCAGCAGCTCGCCTAGCGGAACCCCATACGAGCAGTACTTC. Translating gives CASSSPSGTPYEQYF. V usage is TRBV7-2 and J usage is TRBJ2-7, with 7 bases lining up with TRBD2. The CDR3 sequence is 15 residues long. Germline lookup yields CDR1 SGHTA and CDR2 FQGNSA. Trimming removed 4 bases from V and 4 bases from J; junction bases left unmatched: 10.